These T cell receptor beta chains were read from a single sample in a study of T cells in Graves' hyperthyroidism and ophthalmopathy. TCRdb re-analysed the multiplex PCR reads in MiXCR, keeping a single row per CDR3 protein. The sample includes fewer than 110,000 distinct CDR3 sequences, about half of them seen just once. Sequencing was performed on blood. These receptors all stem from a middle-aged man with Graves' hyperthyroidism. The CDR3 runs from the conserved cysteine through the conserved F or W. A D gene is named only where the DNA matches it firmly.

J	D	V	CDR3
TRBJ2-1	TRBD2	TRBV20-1	CSARTSGSLSYNEQFF
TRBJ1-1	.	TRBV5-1	CASSLASSGTEAFF
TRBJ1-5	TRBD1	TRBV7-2	CASSFGDRAIQPQHF
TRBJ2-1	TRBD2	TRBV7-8	CASSLERGGSSCNEQFF
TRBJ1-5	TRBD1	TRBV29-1	CSVEGRTGDNEPQHF
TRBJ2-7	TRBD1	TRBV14	CASSQDRGRNNEQYF
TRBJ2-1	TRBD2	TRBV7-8	CAWRLADYNEQFF
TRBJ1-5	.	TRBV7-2	CPSSYSSLGSEPQHF
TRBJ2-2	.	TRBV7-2	CASSSVRAYTGELFF
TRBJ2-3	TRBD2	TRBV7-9	CASSFPQREARLDSTDTQYF
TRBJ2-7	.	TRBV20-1	CSARGGLNNYEQYF
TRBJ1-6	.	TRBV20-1	CSARSTLLHF
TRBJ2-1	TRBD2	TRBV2	CASSDGLAGGPYEQFF
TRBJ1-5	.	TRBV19	CASSKARGGRPQHF
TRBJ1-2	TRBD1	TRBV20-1	CSARRTGYYGYTF
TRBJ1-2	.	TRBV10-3	CAIKETSANYGYTF
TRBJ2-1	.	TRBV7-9	CASSLFQGNEQFF
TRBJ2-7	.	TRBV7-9	CASEIGDEQYF
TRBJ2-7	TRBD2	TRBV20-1	CSAKALAGGDYEQYF
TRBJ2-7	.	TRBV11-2	CASSFSRSGEQYF
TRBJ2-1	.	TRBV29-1	CSVVGALDEQFF
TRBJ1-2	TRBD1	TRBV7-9	CASSPRDRNYGYTF
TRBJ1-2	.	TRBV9	CASSFTENYGYTF
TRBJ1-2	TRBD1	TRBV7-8	CASSLATGHSYGYTF
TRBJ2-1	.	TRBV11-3	CASSWKNEQFF
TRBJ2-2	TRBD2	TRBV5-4	CASSLWLGGSGTGELFF
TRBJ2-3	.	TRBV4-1	CASSQDGPRGASIYTQYF
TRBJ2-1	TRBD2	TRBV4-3	CASSHGSGTSGSIEQFF
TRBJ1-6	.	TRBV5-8	CASSLPNSPLHF
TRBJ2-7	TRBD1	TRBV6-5	CASSYSIDRAFYEQYF
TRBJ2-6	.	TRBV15	CATSRERRAKQFFGANVLTF
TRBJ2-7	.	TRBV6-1	CASSPQGSYEQYF
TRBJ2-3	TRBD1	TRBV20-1	CSANQGQGADTQYF
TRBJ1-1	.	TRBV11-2	CASSLDMNTEAFF
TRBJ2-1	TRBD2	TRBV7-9	CASAPASGTPNEQFF
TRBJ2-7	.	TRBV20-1	CSASGAEDHEQYF